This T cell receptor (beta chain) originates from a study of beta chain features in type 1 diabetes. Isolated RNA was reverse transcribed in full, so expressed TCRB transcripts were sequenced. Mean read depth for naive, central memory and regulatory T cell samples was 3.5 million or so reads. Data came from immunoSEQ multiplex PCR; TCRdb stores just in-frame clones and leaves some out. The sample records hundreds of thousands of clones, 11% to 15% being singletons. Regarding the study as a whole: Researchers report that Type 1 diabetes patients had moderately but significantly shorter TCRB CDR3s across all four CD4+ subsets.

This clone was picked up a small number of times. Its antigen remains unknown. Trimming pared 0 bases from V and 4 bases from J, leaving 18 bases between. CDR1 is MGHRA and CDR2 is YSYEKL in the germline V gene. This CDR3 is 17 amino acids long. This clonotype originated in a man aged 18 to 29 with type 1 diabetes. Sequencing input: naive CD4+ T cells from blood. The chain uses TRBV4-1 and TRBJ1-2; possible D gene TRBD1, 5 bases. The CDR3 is CASSQDRGTLGFYGYTF. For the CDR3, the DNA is TGCGCCAGCAGCCAAGATCGAGGGACGCTTGGATTCTATGGCTACACCTTC.